The 10 T cell receptor beta chains reported below all come from one sample, sequenced in a study of patients and donors after allogeneic stem cell transplantation. TCRdb called the RT-PCR reads again in MiXCR, with one record for every CDR3 protein. The sample has roughly 940,000 distinct CDR3 sequences, roughly 18% seen once. The sample taken for sequencing was blood, either unsorted or a sorted T cell fraction (not recorded which). These TCRs come from a human donor who was either an allogeneic HSCT recipient or a stem cell or donor lymphocyte infusion donor (not recorded which). It is not recorded whose cells these are; they may come from a transplant donor.

This clonotype was detected only a few times. The rearrangement uses TRBV11-2 and TRBJ2-4; no clear D. CDR3 length equals 16 residues. V was shortened by 6 bases and J by 1 base, with 16 bases between the two germline ends. Germline V lookup: CDR1 SGHAT, CDR2 FQNNGV. For the CDR3, the DNA is TGTGCCAGCAGTCACAGTTTGCGAGACGCCAAAAACATTCAGTACTTC. This translates into CASSHSLRDAKNIQYF.

CDR3 region: CSARDRDTITYEQYF. The CDR3 nucleotides are TGCAGTGCTAGAGATCGGGACACCATAACCTACGAGCAGTACTTC. This chain uses TRBV20-1 with TRBJ2-7, with a possible D match to TRBD1 (6 bases). Germline CDR1 reads DFQATT; CDR2 reads SNEGSKA (reference sequence). V was clipped by 0 bases and J by 2 bases, with 14 bases between them. The CDR3 length is 15 residues.

This clonotype was seen repeatedly, ten times or more. V usage is TRBV5-1 and J usage is TRBJ2-1, with a tentative D call TRBD1 (5 bases). The CDR3 extends over 15 amino acids. Germline V gene sequence: CDR1 SGHRS, CDR2 YFSETQ. Trimming shortened V by 0 bases and J by 6 bases, and 13 bases separated the two germline ends. The DNA for the CDR3 is TGCGCCAGCAGCTTGGCGCAGGGAAGGGGCAATGAGCAGTTCTTC. This encodes CASSLAQGRGNEQFF. The full variable domain, completed using reference TRBV5-1 and TRBJ2-1, is KAGVTQTPRYLIKTRGQQVTLSCSPISGHRSVSWYQQTPGQGLQFLFEYFSETQRNKGNFPGRFSGRQFSNSRSEMNVSTLELGDSALYLCASSLAQGRGNEQFFGPGTRLTVL.

This clonotype was picked up a small number of times. The J gene is TRBJ2-1, the V gene TRBV29-1, with 7 bases that match TRBD1. This CDR3 is 15 amino acids long. Germline CDR1 is SQVTM and CDR2 is ANQGSEA. Unmatched junction bases numbered 18, after V lost 4 bases and J lost 12 bases. Written as DNA, the CDR3 is TGCAGCGTTGCCCTTCACAGGGGTATCAATGTATGGCAGTTCTTC. Amino acid sequence: CSVALHRGINVWQFF.

This rearrangement joins TRBV27 to TRBJ2-7, with D uncertain. This CDR3 region has 13 residues. V lost 6 bases and J 6 bases, leaving 15 bases between the germline ends. Germline-derived CDR1 and CDR2 are MNHEY and SMNVEV (reference sequence). The CDR3, as DNA: TGTGCCAGCAGCCCTAACCGTTTTTCCGAGCAGTACTTC. Encoded protein: CASSPNRFSEQYF.

This clonotype occurred a few times. The V call is TRBV7-2, the J call TRBJ2-7; 11 bases line up with TRBD2. The CDR3 is 14 residues long. Germline V gives CDR1 SGHTA, CDR2 FQGNSA. Trimming removed 7 bases from V and 4 bases from J; junction bases left unmatched: 6. This CDR3 reads CASTIAGGPYEQYF. The CDR3 region has the DNA TGTGCCAGCACCATAGCGGGGGGGCCTTACGAGCAGTACTTC.

The chain couples TRBV2 to TRBJ2-4, with 8 positions matching TRBD2. V lost 4 bases to trimming and J lost 8 bases; unmatched junction nucleotides: 7. CDR1 SNHLY and CDR2 FYNNEI come from the germline V gene. This CDR3 has 14 amino acids. CDR3 amino acids: CASSAEAGEDIQYF. CDR3 bases: TGTGCCAGCAGTGCGGAAGCGGGGGAGGACATTCAGTACTTC.

A note on this clonotype: Germline and junction disagree at one end, which may indicate a read error. This chain connects TRBV24-1 to TRBJ1-1, with D perhaps matching TRBD1 (5 bases). Per the germline V gene, CDR1 is KGHDR and CDR2 is SFDVKD. The CDR3 runs 11 residues. The CDR3 DNA sequence: TGTGCCACAGATTTGGGGCGGAAGTATTGTTTT. Amino acid sequence: CATDLGRKYCF.

A few counts support this clonotype. This chain links TRBV11-3 with TRBJ1-1; D gene unclear. The CDR3 consists of 14 residues. V lost 6 bases and J 3 bases, leaving 14 bases between the germline ends. Germline CDR1 is SGHNT and CDR2 is YENEEA. The CDR3 region is CASRYRALHTEAFF. Here the CDR3 DNA reads TGTGCCAGCAGATACCGGGCGTTACACACTGAAGCTTTCTTT. The complete variable domain, with remaining parts taken from reference TRBV11-3 and TRBJ1-1, reads EAGVVQSPRYKIIEKKQPVAFWCNPISGHNTLYWYLQNLGQGPELLIRYENEEAVDDSQLPKDRFSAERLKGVDSTLKIQPAELGDSAVYLCASRYRALHTEAFFGQGTRLTVV.

The table lists this clonotype with a few counts. The genes are TRBV19 and TRBJ2-5; tentatively, D is TRBD2 (5 bases). Germline-derived CDR1 and CDR2 are LNHDA and SQIVND (reference sequence). The CDR3 spans 11 residues. Trimming stripped 11 bases from V and 5 bases from J, with 12 bases between. CDR3 coding DNA: TGTGCCTGCGGGTTAGGGGAGACCCAGTACTTC. It encodes CACGLGETQYF.